This is a list of T cell receptor beta chains from one sample in a study of blood T cell repertoires in COVID-19. Sequencing was performed with immunoSEQ multiplex PCR; in TCRdb, only in-frame clones are kept and a portion is missing. The sample records approximately 320,000 clones, roughly 89% being singletons. Sequencing used PBMCs or T cells enriched from blood (not recorded which). These TCRs come from a young woman who had recovered from COVID-19. Each CDR3 is given with its conserved first and last residue. Each record gives: V gene, J gene, clone size, D gene, CDR3 protein, CDR3 DNA. D genes are given only for firm matches. Size tells how often a clone was seen (once, few, many) or the class of an expanded clone, and some rows leave it out.

V gene: TRBV28; J gene: TRBJ2-5; clone size: -; D gene: TRBD1; CDR3 protein: CASSNGLGTGQETQYF; CDR3 DNA: TGTGCCAGTTCCAACGGACTTGGGACAGGGCAAGAGACCCAGTACTTC
V gene: TRBV12-3/TRBV12-4; J gene: TRBJ1-4; clone size: -; D gene: -; CDR3 protein: CASRIGAGEKLFF; CDR3 DNA: TGTGCCAGCAGGATCGGGGCGGGGGAAAAACTGTTTTTT
V gene: TRBV4-1; J gene: TRBJ1-1; clone size: -; D gene: -; CDR3 protein: CASSQVIDTEAFF; CDR3 DNA: TGCGCCAGCAGCCAGGTAATAGACACTGAAGCTTTCTTT
V gene: TRBV7-2; J gene: TRBJ2-1; clone size: once; D gene: TRBD2; CDR3 protein: CASSFSGAHPGGEQFF; CDR3 DNA: TGTGCCAGCAGCTTTAGTGGAGCCCACCCGGGGGGTGAGCAGTTCTTC
V gene: TRBV5-6; J gene: TRBJ1-5; clone size: -; D gene: TRBD1; CDR3 protein: CASSSDRGRPQHF; CDR3 DNA: TGTGCCAGCAGCTCGGACAGGGGGCGGCCCCAGCATTTT
V gene: TRBV18; J gene: TRBJ2-3; clone size: -; D gene: TRBD2; CDR3 protein: CASSYVAGGTTDTQYF; CDR3 DNA: TGTGCCAGCTCGTACGTAGCGGGGGGTACCACAGATACGCAGTATTTT
V gene: TRBV6-6; J gene: TRBJ1-4; clone size: -; D gene: -; CDR3 protein: CASSYAQAWQKLFF; CDR3 DNA: TGTGCCAGCAGTTACGCCCAGGCGTGGCAAAAACTGTTTTTT
V gene: TRBV4-3; J gene: TRBJ1-2; clone size: -; D gene: -; CDR3 protein: CASSLGTMRWNYGYTF; CDR3 DNA: TGCGCCAGCAGTCTTGGGACAATGAGGTGGAACTATGGCTACACCTTC
V gene: TRBV7-2; J gene: TRBJ1-1; clone size: -; D gene: -; CDR3 protein: CASSLIGENTEAFF; CDR3 DNA: TGTGCCAGCAGCTTGATCGGGGAGAACACTGAAGCTTTCTTT
V gene: TRBV6-5; J gene: TRBJ2-7; clone size: -; D gene: TRBD2; CDR3 protein: CASNRGVPDVDQQYF; CDR3 DNA: TGTGCCAGCAACCGGGGGGTTCCAGACGTAGACCAGCAGTACTTC
V gene: TRBV9; J gene: TRBJ2-1; clone size: -; D gene: -; CDR3 protein: CASSVSYSKSSYNEQFF; CDR3 DNA: TGTGCCAGCAGCGTAAGTTACTCCAAGAGCTCCTACAATGAGCAGTTCTTC
V gene: TRBV28; J gene: TRBJ1-1; clone size: -; D gene: -; CDR3 protein: CASSLGYGTLRYTEAFF; CDR3 DNA: TGTGCCAGCAGTCTTGGGTACGGGACACTCAGGTACACTGAAGCTTTCTTT
V gene: TRBV7-9; J gene: TRBJ1-6; clone size: -; D gene: -; CDR3 protein: CASIDEGHHSPLHF; CDR3 DNA: TGTGCCAGCATTGATGAGGGCCACCATTCACCCCTCCACTTT
V gene: TRBV7-2; J gene: TRBJ1-1; clone size: -; D gene: -; CDR3 protein: CASSLRQENTEAFF; CDR3 DNA: TGTGCCAGCAGTTTGAGACAGGAGAACACTGAAGCTTTCTTT